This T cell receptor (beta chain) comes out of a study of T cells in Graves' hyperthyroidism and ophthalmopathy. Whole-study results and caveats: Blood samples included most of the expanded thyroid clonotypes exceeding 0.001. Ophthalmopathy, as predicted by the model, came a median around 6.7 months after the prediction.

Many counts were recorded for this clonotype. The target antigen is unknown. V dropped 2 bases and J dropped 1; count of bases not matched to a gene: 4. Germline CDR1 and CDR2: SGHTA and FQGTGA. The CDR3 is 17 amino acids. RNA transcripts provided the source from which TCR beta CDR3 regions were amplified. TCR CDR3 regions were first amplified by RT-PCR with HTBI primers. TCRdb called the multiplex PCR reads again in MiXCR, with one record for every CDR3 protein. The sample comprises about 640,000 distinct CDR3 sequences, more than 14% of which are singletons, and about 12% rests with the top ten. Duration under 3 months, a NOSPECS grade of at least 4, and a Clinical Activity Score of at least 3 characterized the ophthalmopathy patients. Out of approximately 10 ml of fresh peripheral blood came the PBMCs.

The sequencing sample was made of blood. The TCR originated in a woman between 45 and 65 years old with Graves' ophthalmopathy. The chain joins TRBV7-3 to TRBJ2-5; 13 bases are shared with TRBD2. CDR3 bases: TGTGCCAGCAGCTTAGGACTAGCGGGAGCGTTCCAAGAGACCCAGTACTTC. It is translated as CASSLGLAGAFQETQYF. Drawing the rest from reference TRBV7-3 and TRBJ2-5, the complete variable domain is GAGVSQTPSNKVTEKGKYVELRCDPISGHTALYWYRQSLGQGPEFLIYFQGTGAADDSGLPNDRFFAVRPEGSVSTLKIQRTERGDSAVYLCASSLGLAGAFQETQYFGPGTRLLVL.